Described below is a single TCR beta chain sequence and its context. This clone turned up a few times. Its binding antigen is unknown. No base quality information exists; no much larger clone differs at one position. The germline V gene encodes CDR1 LNHDA and CDR2 SQIVND (reference sequence). From the cysteine up to the phenylalanine, the CDR3 has a length of 14 residues. The DNA shown is the 42-base CDR3, in frame from base 1. V gives up 5 bases and J gives up 11 bases, and the segment between their germline ends measures 19 bases. This record belongs to a study of cytomegalovirus exposure and HLA in healthy donors (dated by TCRdb to about 2017). Background for the entire study: An earlier analysis of 587 of the donors reported approximately 290 Gb of sequence data and some 120 million unique TCR beta sequences from about 180 million T cells. Around 320 gigabases of sequencing data and around 87 million unique TCR sequences were included in an early release covering around 600 HLA-typed donors. Of the roughly 410 genotyped donors, roughly 76% were placed in the genetic ancestry cluster associated with self-reported Caucasian donors. The study aimed to test whether cataloging public T cell receptors could reveal signatures of past pathogen exposure. The T cell repertoires of under 700 subjects were profiled by immunosequencing and related to cytomegalovirus serostatus. A separate validation cohort of roughly 120 different subjects was used in addition to the 666-subject first cohort. High-throughput TCR immunosequencing, statistical association of individual TCRs with disease status, and machine learning were combined to predict cytomegalovirus infection status. To study patterns of TCR occurrence, a later analysis re-analyzed previously published TCR beta repertoires from 500 to 850 donors and added high-resolution HLA genotyping. Rather than drawing on any new phenotypic data, the later analysis identified candidate immune exposures from TCR beta sequences and the way those sequences occurred across donors. An earlier analysis of nearly 600 of the donors applied high-throughput TCR beta sequencing to assess whether each TCR beta V gene segment acted as functional or pseudogenic. Donor age, sex, ethnicity and CMV serostatus were compiled together with the repertoire data. In a later genetic analysis, genome-wide SNP genotypes for about 55% of the roughly 700 donors were used, and that subset was treated as a discovery cohort. All discovery cohort repertoires had been generated using a single sequencing platform. Both class I and class II loci were covered by HLA typing, at four-digit resolution. Typing coverage varied by locus: roughly 629-640 donors for A, B, C, DRB1 and DQB1; approximately 560 for DQA1; more than 600 for DPA1; 400 to 480 for DPB1. About five DR-DQ haplotypes were treated as single units for association and clustering because of strong linkage in the cohort. On average, about 240,000 unique TCR beta nucleotide sequences were sequenced per donor among fewer than 500 genotyped donors of the cohort, with 15% to 20% of those sequences being non-productive.

The cohort was made up of hundreds of healthy bone marrow donors. At the time of sampling, every cohort member was nominally healthy, though immune exposures that went unrecorded were likely present. The donor was CMV seronegative and belonged to the group of more than 300 seronegative cohort members. A peripheral blood sample was collected from each donor, and TCR beta sequencing was performed on peripheral blood mononuclear cells. The Qiagen DNeasy Blood Extraction Kit was used to extract genomic DNA from the blood cell samples. The protocol used for the library was the immunoSEQ multiplex PCR assay. For the multiplex PCR, a mixture combining 60 forward primers for TCR Vbeta segments and 13 reverse primers for TCR Jbeta segments was used. Amplification of the CDR3 region of rearranged TCR beta genes was performed with a multiplex PCR assay on genomic DNA. The Illumina HiSeq System was used to sequence the amplified TCR beta libraries as 87-base-pair reads. Turning to the authors' computational methods: A later analysis counted about 80 million unique TCR beta chains across the 666 repertoires, and approximately 11 million of these chains were shared by at least two donors. Raw reads were error-corrected and collapsed into unique sequences with a nearest-neighbor algorithm that merged closely related sequences to remove PCR and sequencing errors. V, D and J gene segments were assigned by aligning CDR3 sequences to IMGT reference sequences. For a sequence to be retained, a match of at least six nucleotides to both a V gene segment and a J gene segment was required. Rearrangements were called productive when the CDR3 lacked stop codons and stayed in frame with V and J; all others were non-productive. Following IMGT convention, CDR3 was defined as the stretch from the second conserved V-encoded cysteine to the conserved J-encoded phenylalanine. In an earlier analysis of 500 to 650 of the donors, sequences lacking an unambiguous match to a single V gene segment were excluded. In an earlier analysis of 587 of the donors, V segments were called functional above 56.7% productive rearrangements and were called segregating when the between-donor standard deviation exceeded 5%. A statistical classification framework was built to diagnose cytomegalovirus status from the catalog of TCR beta chain sequences. V and J gene assignment, in a later analysis, came from comparing TCR nucleotide sequences with IMGT/GENE-DB human TR gene sequences. In a later analysis, CDR3 sequences and most-parsimonious VDJ recombination scenarios were assigned using the TCRdist pipeline. In a later analysis, each TCR beta chain was defined by its CDR3 amino acid sequence together with its V-gene family, and reads lacking a unique V-gene family were excluded. In a later analysis, several hundred highly shared, low-generation-probability nucleotide sequences were removed to address suspected cross-contamination and a sequencing artifact. For each public chain, a later analysis derived a clonal expansion index from normalized ranks of inferred template counts within each repertoire. In a later analysis, generation probabilities were computed with a VDJ recombination model fitted to out-of-frame rearrangements, and the resulting probabilities were checked against IGoR. A later analysis scored TCR-TCR, TCR-HLA and TCR-CMV co-occurrence with hypergeometric tests, applying a repertoire-size bias correction to TCR pairs. To estimate false discovery rates, a later analysis permuted the HLA or CMV assignments 20 times. In a later analysis, co-occurring TCRs were grouped using DBSCAN, and TCRdist sequence similarity was added for clustering within HLA-allele-positive subsets. For co-occurrence clustering, repertoires with fewer than 30,000 or more than 120,000 public chains were excluded, along with roughly five repertoires with anomalous nucleotide sharing. TCRdb mirrors the immuneACCESS table, restricted to in-frame sequences. Some clones are absent from its copies; in checked studies, under half trace to an unresolved V gene, and the reason for the others is unknown. That table is the source of V, J and clone size, and D and trimming were worked out from the DNA. The sample table records 120,000 or so clones; around 78% of these occur just once. The top ten clones comprise 6.3% of the sample.

Results and caveats for the whole study, not just this receptor: Presence/absence analyses assumed roughly uniform sequencing depth across donors, an assumption that may not hold. For the cohort, immune exposure information was limited to CMV serostatus. Because some donors lacked HLA typing at each locus, the association tests relied only on the typed subset. In vitro tests confirmed that a few of the cytomegalovirus-associated TCR beta chains recognize cytomegalovirus antigens. The classifier was reported to diagnose cytomegalovirus status with high specificity and sensitivity in both the original cohort and the validation cohort. A further reported finding was that TCR beta sequences accurately predicted the HLA-A and HLA-B alleles for most subjects in the first cohort. In an earlier analysis of more than 450 of the donors, most TCR beta V segments were observed in productive rearrangements about 87% or about 30% of the time, broadly matching IMGT annotations. Some IMGT-functional V segments, including TRBV6-2 and TRBV6-3, could not be told apart with the 87-base-pair reads, so those segments were excluded. A cluster of highly shared sequence variants was judged likely to represent a technical artifact of the sequencing pipeline. According to a later analysis, TCR association rates differed among HLA loci, with DRB1 alleles showing the most associated TCRs and HLA-C alleles showing the fewest. A later analysis found that most CMV-associated TCR beta chains appeared HLA-restricted, with HLA associations seemingly driven largely by CMV exposure. A total of 164 TCR beta chains were listed by the study as associated with cytomegalovirus. An association between a missense DCLRE1C variant and V-gene and J-gene trimming of TCR beta chains was found in a later genetic analysis and replicated in an independent cohort. According to a later analysis, parvovirus B19, influenza, CMV and Epstein-Barr virus appeared linked to several top co-occurrence clusters. In a later analysis, HLA-associated TCR beta chains were found to be more clonally expanded and to have lower generation probabilities than equally common non-associated chains. At a false discovery rate of 0.05, a later analysis linked 15,000 to 20,000 TCR beta sequences to specific HLA alleles. The authors suggested that the approach could potentially be generalized to other disease states and immunological phenotypes. Most TCR sequences were observed very rarely across donors, whereas some public TCRs were present in many individuals. Because counts were too low, seventeen rarely observed V segments, including chromosome 9 orphons, were excluded from the earlier analysis of around 590 of the donors. Linkage disequilibrium might explain the correlated functional status among segregating V segments, but an unknown experimental factor could not be excluded. In this cohort, only TCR beta chains were sequenced, and detectable features were limited by the absence of alpha or paired-chain data. A later genetic analysis reported fewer N-insertions in productive TCRs among donors in an Asian-associated ancestry cluster than the approximately 700-donor mean. Strong co-occurrence of HLA alleles, especially DR and DQ, made assigning TCR associations to individual alleles difficult.

Source material: PBMCs. The clonotype comes from a woman aged 40 to 50 in good health and CMV-seronegative. Rearrangement joined TRBV19 to TRBJ1-5; the D gene lacks a confident call. The nucleotide sequence reads as follows: TGTGCCAGTAGTCCAGCGTGGAGGGATCTGTCCCAGCATTTT. Translated, it gives CASSPAWRDLSQHF.